The 32 T cell receptor beta chains reported below all come from one sample, sequenced in a study of Tregs in tolerant kidney transplant recipients. Recipients received nonmyeloablative bone marrow transplants from related graft donors, with transient mixed chimerism. Clones were sequenced by immunoSEQ multiplex PCR, and TCRdb holds only the in-frame ones, with some missing. The table includes approximately 60,000 clones, approximately 87% detected once. Sample: CD4+ T cells from blood (PBMCs), taken 6 months after the transplant. The source of these receptors is a human patient who received a combined kidney and bone marrow transplant. Some T cells may arise from the graft donor.

The chain is built from TRBV10-3 and TRBJ2-1; 8 bases fit TRBD2. CDR1 is ENHRY and CDR2 is SYGVKD in the germline V gene. V shed 0 bases, J shed 3 bases, and the junction held 7 bases outside the gene matches. The length of the CDR3 is 17 residues. The CDR3 region has the DNA TGTGCCATCAGTGAGTCTGGGGGCGGGGGGCACTACAATGAGCAGTTCTTC. Its protein is CAISESGGGGHYNEQFF.

The chain employs TRBV5-1 and TRBJ2-7; 7 nucleotides match TRBD1. This CDR3 spans 16 amino acids. Losses at the gene ends were 2 bases for V and 6 bases for J; bases not matched to a gene: 14. Germline V lookup: CDR1 SGHRS, CDR2 YFSETQ. This CDR3 is CASSFKSTGNSLEQYF. CDR3 coding DNA: TGCGCCAGCAGCTTCAAATCGACAGGGAACTCCCTCGAGCAGTACTTC. The full variable domain, in which reference TRBV5-1 and TRBJ2-7 provide the parts outside the CDR3, is KAGVTQTPRYLIKTRGQQVTLSCSPISGHRSVSWYQQTPGQGLQFLFEYFSETQRNKGNFPGRFSGRQFSNSRSEMNVSTLELGDSALYLCASSFKSTGNSLEQYFGPGTRLTVT.

The rearrangement links TRBV7-9 to TRBJ2-7, with 9 bases aligning to TRBD1. This CDR3 spans 15 amino acids. The V gene end was trimmed by 1 base and the J gene end by 3 bases; junction bases not matched to a gene: 4. The germline CDR1 and CDR2 sequences are SEHNR and FQNEAQ (reference sequence). Here the CDR3 reads CASSLVTGGGYEQYF. CDR3 coding DNA: TGTGCCAGCAGCTTAGTTACAGGGGGCGGCTACGAGCAGTACTTC.

V and J are TRBV5-5 and TRBJ1-2, with 7 nucleotides matching TRBD1. The CDR3 consists of 16 residues. The germline V gene has CDR1 SGHKS and CDR2 YYEKEE (reference sequence). V lost 5 bases to trimming and J lost 3 bases; unmatched junction nucleotides: 13. This CDR3 is CASREGQGGSDYGYTF. As DNA, the CDR3 is TGTGCCAGCAGGGAAGGGCAGGGGGGATCGGACTATGGCTACACCTTC. Together with reference TRBV5-5 and TRBJ1-2, the CDR3 gives the full variable domain: DAGVTQSPTHLIKTRGQQVTLRCSPISGHKSVSWYQQVLGQGPQFIFQYYEKEERGRGNFPDRFSARQFPNYSSELNVNALLLGDSALYLCASREGQGGSDYGYTFGSGTRLTVV.

This chain connects TRBV19 to TRBJ2-7; 8 bases are shared with TRBD2. CDR1 is LNHDA and CDR2 is SQIVND in the germline V gene (reference sequence). This CDR3 region has 16 residues. V was clipped by 3 bases and J by 6 bases; unmatched bases: 13. The CDR3, as DNA: TGTGCCAGTAGTATCATTCCCGGGAGGGGATCGCCCGAGCAGTACTTC. Encoded protein: CASSIIPGRGSPEQYF.

The chain joins TRBV7-6 to TRBJ2-3, with TRBD2 identical over 9 bases. Germline-derived CDR1 and CDR2 are SGHVS and FNYEAQ. With V trimmed by 0 bases and J by 2 bases, 3 bases remained unmatched. The CDR3 totals 16 residues. CDR3: CASSLAAGGNTDTQYF. In DNA, the CDR3 is TGTGCCAGCAGCTTAGCTGCGGGAGGGAACACAGATACGCAGTATTTT.

The J gene is TRBJ2-3, the V gene TRBV5-4; possibly TRBD2 for D (6 bases). V was cut by 0 bases and J by 3 bases, with 8 bases left in between. The CDR3 has 14 residues. Germline-derived CDR1 and CDR2 are SGHNT and YYREEE (reference sequence). The CDR3 DNA is TGTGCCAGCAGCTTGGAGGCGGGGACAGATACGCAGTATTTT. As protein: CASSLEAGTDTQYF.

The chain links TRBV19 to TRBJ1-1; 8 nucleotides match TRBD1. The V and J ends lost 3 bases and 4 bases, in that order; junction bases with no gene match: 13. This CDR3 comprises 17 residues. Germline CDR1 and CDR2: LNHDA and SQIVND (reference sequence). CDR3 residues: CASSIGARGRVSTEAFF. In DNA, the CDR3 is TGTGCCAGTAGTATCGGTGCCAGGGGGCGCGTTAGCACTGAAGCTTTCTTT.

J is TRBJ2-5 and V is TRBV27, with D possibly being TRBD2 (5 bases). The CDR3 length is 14 residues. Trimming cost V 5 bases and J 3 bases, with 13 bases left between them. The V gene's germline CDR1 is MNHEY and CDR2 SMNVEV (reference sequence). The CDR3: CASSLKPGKETQYF. The CDR3 DNA follows: TGTGCCAGCAGTCTCAAACCCGGGAAAGAGACCCAGTACTTC.

This clone was detected once. J is TRBJ1-1 and V is TRBV30, with TRBD1 matching 7 bases. V lost 0 bases to trimming and J lost 11 bases; unmatched junction nucleotides: 6. The CDR3 is 12 amino acids. The germline CDR1 and CDR2 sequences are GTSNPN and SVGIG (reference sequence). CDR3 sequence (DNA): TGTGCCTGGAGTGTAGACAGGGCATGGGCTTTCTTT. The encoded protein is CAWSVDRAWAFF.

The genes are TRBV10-3 and TRBJ1-3, with D possibly matching TRBD1 (5 bases). The CDR3 sequence is 15 residues long. CDR1 and CDR2 (germline): ENHRY, SYGVKD. V was cut by 6 bases and J by 4 bases, with 16 bases left in between. The CDR3 DNA reads as TGTGCCATCAGCCAGACAGACAAAACAGGAAACACCATATATTTT. Protein: CAISQTDKTGNTIYF.

The rearrangement links TRBV7-2 to TRBJ2-3; a possible D gene is TRBD2 (6 bases). In germline, CDR1 is SGHTA, CDR2 FQGNSA. CDR3 length: 15 amino acids. The V end was cut by 0 bases, the J end by 3 bases, with 10 bases between. CDR3: CASSLAAGRTDTQYF. CDR3 DNA: TGTGCCAGCAGCTTAGCTGCAGGGAGGACAGATACGCAGTATTTT.

The V gene is TRBV7-2, the J gene TRBJ2-3; 12 bases map to TRBD2. Per the germline V gene, CDR1 is SGHTA and CDR2 is FQGNSA. The V gene end was trimmed by 4 bases and the J gene end by 5 bases; junction bases not matched to a gene: 10. CDR3 length: 17 residues. The chain's CDR3 is CASSYRLLAGGRDTQYF. In DNA form, the CDR3 reads TGTGCCAGCAGCTACAGATTACTAGCGGGGGGCAGAGATACGCAGTATTTT. The whole variable domain, filled in from reference TRBV7-2 and TRBJ2-3, reads GAGVSQSPSNKVTEKGKDVELRCDPISGHTALYWYRQSLGQGLEFLIYFQGNSAPDKSGLPSDRFSAERTGGSVSTLTIQRTQQEDSAVYLCASSYRLLAGGRDTQYFGPGTRLTVL.

The rearrangement joins TRBV2 to TRBJ1-3, with TRBD1 identical over 7 bases. The CDR3 sequence is 17 residues long. The V and J ends lost 6 bases and 4 bases, in that order; junction bases with no gene match: 15. Germline CDR1 SNHLY, CDR2 FYNNEI. The chain's CDR3 is CASRPHRGWVEGNTIYF. CDR3 nucleotides: TGTGCCAGCAGGCCACACAGGGGATGGGTGGAAGGAAACACCATATATTTT.

This clone has a handful of counts. V and J are TRBV28 and TRBJ1-3; 8 bases are a match to TRBD1. Germline values: CDR1 MDHEN, CDR2 SYDVKM. V lost 5 bases and J lost 0; bases outside the gene matches: 9. CDR3 length: 17 residues. The CDR3 loop is CASSLPGQAFSGNTIYF. The CDR3 coding sequence is TGTGCCAGCAGTCTCCCGGGACAGGCATTCTCTGGAAACACCATATATTTT.

V is TRBV6-6 and J is TRBJ2-7; D not certain. The CDR3 spans 11 residues. V lost 8 bases and J lost 2, with 7 bases in between. Germline CDR1 MNHNY, CDR2 SVGAGI (reference sequence). CDR3 DNA sequence: TGTGCCAGCGGCACCACCTACGAGCAGTACTTC. Amino acids: CASGTTYEQYF.

The J gene is TRBJ2-3, the V gene TRBV6-6; D perhaps matches TRBD2 (5 bases). The germline V and J ends were trimmed by 4 bases and 2 bases, with 10 bases remaining between them. In germline, CDR1 is MNHNY, CDR2 SVGAGI (reference sequence). This CDR3 has 14 residues. This CDR3 is CASSSGFATDTQYF. The CDR3 DNA reads TGTGCCAGCAGTTCGGGATTTGCCACAGATACGCAGTATTTT.

To note about this clone: The same CDR3 is also encoded by other DNA sequences in this sample. V usage is TRBV30 and J usage is TRBJ1-2, with unresolved D. Trimming left V 0 bases short and J 8 bases short, with 10 bases between. Germline CDR1 is GTSNPN and CDR2 is SVGIG (reference sequence). The CDR3 loop spans 12 amino acids. CDR3 sequence (DNA): TGTGCCTGGAGTGTAGGAGGGTACGGCTACACCTTC. It yields the protein CAWSVGGYGYTF.

CDR3 in DNA: TGTGCCAGCAGTTACTCGAAGGGACTAGCCGGAGATACGCAGTATTTT. Translated: CASSYSKGLAGDTQYF. The chain couples TRBV6-5 to TRBJ2-3; 9 bases align to TRBD2. Germline assignment: CDR1 MNHEY and CDR2 SVGAGI. J lost 5 bases, V lost 0 bases, and 6 bases had no gene match. The length of the CDR3 is 16 residues.

The V call is TRBV11-3, the J call TRBJ2-1; TRBD1 matches 9 bases. This CDR3 has 16 amino acids. Germline CDR1 is SGHNT and CDR2 is YENEEA. J lost 5 bases, V lost 4 bases, and 9 bases had no gene match. CDR3 sequence (DNA): TGTGCCAGCAGCTACCGAAAGGACAGGGGCCACAATGAGCAGTTCTTC. This sequence encodes CASSYRKDRGHNEQFF.

The chain joins TRBV29-1 to TRBJ2-7; 7 positions agree with TRBD1. CDR3 size: 13 residues. Germline V gene lookup returns CDR1 SQVTM and CDR2 ANQGSEA. V shed 4 bases and J 2 bases; nucleotides not matched to a gene: 5. CDR3 nucleotides: TGCAGCGTTGGGGACAGACCGCCCTACGAGCAGTACTTC. Protein: CSVGDRPPYEQYF.

The gene calls are TRBV7-2 and TRBJ1-1; 7 nucleotides align to TRBD1. V shed 4 bases, J shed 1 base, and the junction held 6 bases outside the gene matches. The CDR3 has 15 amino acids. CDR1 and CDR2 (germline): SGHTA, FQGNSA. The CDR3 bases are TGTGCCAGCAGCTCGGCGACAGGGAGGAACACTGAAGCTTTCTTT. Translated, it gives CASSSATGRNTEAFF.

This clone was seen only once. The genes are TRBV4-1 and TRBJ2-7, with a tentative D call TRBD1 (6 bases). The germline V gene encodes CDR1 MGHRA and CDR2 YSYEKL. The CDR3 length is 19 residues. Trimming left V 3 bases short and J 5 bases short, with 29 bases between. CDR3 in DNA: TGCGCCAGCAGCCATACTACTAGGGCAGGGGCCCGAACTATAGACGAGCAGTACTTC. Amino acids: CASSHTTRAGARTIDEQYF.

The CDR3 region is CASRRQETYEQYF. In DNA form, the CDR3 reads TGTGCCAGCAGGAGACAGGAGACCTACGAGCAGTACTTC. The V and J genes are TRBV6-6 and TRBJ2-7; D possibly corresponds to TRBD1 (6 bases). The CDR3 consists of 13 residues. The V gene lost 6 bases and the J gene lost 2 bases, with 11 bases spanning the gap. Looked up from germline, CDR1 is MNHNY and CDR2 is SVGAGI (reference sequence).

The chain combines TRBV5-1 with TRBJ2-5; 10 bases agree with TRBD2. CDR3 length: 17 amino acids. V lost 0 bases, J lost 1 base, and 6 bases stayed unmatched. Germline V gives CDR1 SGHRS, CDR2 YFSETQ. The CDR3: CASSLGTSGRSQETQYF. Written as DNA, the CDR3 is TGCGCCAGCAGCTTGGGGACTAGCGGAAGATCCCAAGAGACCCAGTACTTC.

The chain carries TRBV20-1 and TRBJ2-1; D not resolved. Trimming took off 7 bases at V and 8 bases at J, with 12 bases between the two ends. The CDR3 loop spans 11 amino acids. Germline CDR1 DFQATT, CDR2 SNEGSKA (reference sequence). CDR3 in DNA: TGCAGTGTTAGCCGGGTCGATGAGCAGTTCTTC. It yields the protein CSVSRVDEQFF.

The J gene is TRBJ2-2, the V gene TRBV7-2; 12 nucleotides line up with TRBD2. The CDR3 runs to 15 residues. Germline CDR1 reads SGHTA; CDR2 reads FQGNSA. J gave up 7 bases and V 6 bases, and 6 bases lay outside the gene matches. CDR3 sequence: CASSRLAGVDGELFF. The CDR3 DNA follows: TGTGCCAGCAGTAGACTAGCGGGAGTTGACGGGGAGCTGTTTTTT.

This clone came up once. A read error may produce the germline difference seen at one junction end. The chain has TRBV7-2 and TRBJ1-6; D uncertain. Looked up from germline, CDR1 is SGHTA and CDR2 is FQGNSA. The CDR3 contains 17 residues. CDR3: CASSSGGQASYNSPLHF. The CDR3 nucleotides read TGTGCCAGCAGCTCAGGCGGGCAGGCCTCCTATAATTCCCCCCTCCACTTT.

The chain couples TRBV11-3 to TRBJ2-7; a weak D match, TRBD1 (6 bases). The V end was cut by 5 bases, the J end by 12 bases, with 17 bases between. CDR1 is SGHNT, CDR2 YENEEA, per germline. This CDR3 comprises 12 residues. CDR3 sequence (DNA): TGTGCCAGCAGCCTACGGACAGAGTTTCTGTACTTC. Protein: CASSLRTEFLYF. Using reference TRBV11-3 and TRBJ2-7 for the parts outside the CDR3, the full variable domain is EAGVVQSPRYKIIEKKQPVAFWCNPISGHNTLYWYLQNLGQGPELLIRYENEEAVDDSQLPKDRFSAERLKGVDSTLKIQPAELGDSAVYLCASSLRTEFLYFGPGTRLTVT.

The genes are TRBV10-3 and TRBJ2-2; 7 nucleotides agree with TRBD1. The V gene's germline CDR1 is ENHRY and CDR2 SYGVKD. Losses at the gene ends were 10 bases for V and 4 bases for J; bases not matched to a gene: 6. The CDR3 extends over 13 amino acids. The CDR3 sequence is CATRDSGTGELFF. Written as DNA, the CDR3 is TGTGCCACGAGGGACAGCGGCACCGGGGAGCTGTTTTTT.

V and J are TRBV5-1 and TRBJ2-7; no clear D gene. The V end was cut by 2 bases, the J end by 3 bases, with 9 bases between. Germline lookup yields CDR1 SGHRS and CDR2 YFSETQ. The CDR3 totals 13 residues. The CDR3 DNA sequence: TGCGCCAGCAGCTTCCAAACATTCTACGAGCAGTACTTC. This translates into CASSFQTFYEQYF.

Only a few counts were recorded for this clone. This chain connects TRBV2 to TRBJ1-2; 8 nucleotides match TRBD1. V lost 4 bases to trimming and J lost 5 bases; unmatched junction nucleotides: 3. The CDR3 is made up of 13 amino acids. The germline V gene encodes CDR1 SNHLY and CDR2 FYNNEI. The CDR3 is CASSGTGLYGYTF. The CDR3 DNA follows: TGTGCCAGCAGTGGGACAGGGCTATATGGCTACACCTTC.